The 9 T cell receptor beta chains in this list originate from one sample, sequenced in a study of T cells after yellow fever vaccination. From the 5' RACE reads, TCRdb called clonotypes with MiXCR, one entry per CDR3 protein. The repertoire holds about 75,000 distinct CDR3 sequences, around 7.9% seen once, with approximately 30% in the top ten. The sequencing used CD8+ T cells sorted from PBMCs, collected 10 days after the first yellow fever vaccination. Source of these receptors: a man aged 18 to 29 who received the YFV17D yellow fever vaccine.

This clonotype was counted a few times. The chain recombines TRBV10-3 with TRBJ1-5; 8 bases match TRBD1. The CDR3 covers 18 residues. Trimming removed 4 bases from V and 2 bases from J; junction bases left unmatched: 13. Germline-derived CDR1 and CDR2 are ENHRY and SYGVKD. Here the CDR3 reads CAISGPDRGPRGNQPQHF. The CDR3 nucleotides read TGTGCCATCAGTGGACCCGACAGGGGCCCTCGGGGCAATCAGCCCCAGCATTTT.

The rearrangement joins TRBV20-1 to TRBJ1-1; D remains unclear. Germline-derived CDR1 and CDR2 are DFQATT and SNEGSKA (reference sequence). V was cut by 2 bases and J by 5 bases, with 6 bases left in between. This CDR3 is 11 amino acids long. The DNA for the CDR3 is TGCAGTGCTAGATATGGAACTGAAGCTTTCTTT. Protein sequence: CSARYGTEAFF.

In its sample, this clonotype was seen a few times. The CDR3 here is CASSQGLGGPRYYGYTF. The CDR3 coding sequence is TGCGCCAGCAGCCAAGGGCTCGGGGGACCAAGATACTATGGCTACACCTTC. This chain connects TRBV4-3 to TRBJ1-2; D is possibly TRBD1 (5 bases). This CDR3 has 17 amino acids. Per the germline V gene, CDR1 is LGHNA and CDR2 is YSLEER. Trimming pared 1 base from V and 3 bases from J, leaving 18 bases between.

The chain recombines TRBV7-2 with TRBJ2-3; D is uncertain. The CDR3 contains 16 residues. V gave up 1 base and J gave up 0 bases, with 11 bases separating them. Germline CDR1 SGHTA, CDR2 FQGNSA. The CDR3 sequence: CASSLGSIESTDTQYF. CDR3 bases: TGTGCCAGCAGCTTAGGGAGCATTGAAAGCACAGATACGCAGTATTTT.

This clonotype was recorded many times. The J gene is TRBJ2-7, the V gene TRBV6-2 or TRBV6-3; TRBD1 matches 8 bases. The germline gives CDR1 MNHEY, CDR2 SVGEGT. This CDR3 spans 14 amino acids. V lost 6 bases and J lost 3; bases outside the gene matches: 7. The CDR3 bases are TGTGCCAGCAGGGCCCCAGGGGGCTACTACGAGCAGTACGTC. It is translated as CASRAPGGYYEQYV.

The table lists this clonotype with a count of one. One junction end disagrees with the germline gene, perhaps due to a read error. The chain links TRBV18 to TRBJ2-3; 9 bases agree with TRBD2. Germline V gene lookup returns CDR1 KGHSH and CDR2 LQKENI. This CDR3 is 19 amino acids long. CDR3: CASAPVTSGGYSGIDTQYF. In DNA form, the CDR3 reads TGTGCCAGCGCACCAGTCACGAGCGGGGGGTACTCTGGCATAGATACGCAGTATTTT.

The V call is TRBV7-8, the J call TRBJ2-1; D is undetermined. V lost 1 base to trimming and J lost 12 bases, with 10 bases between them. The length of the CDR3 is 12 residues. The germline CDR1 and CDR2 sequences are SGHVS and FQNEAQ. CDR3 sequence reads: CASSLGTPRQFF. As DNA, the CDR3 is TGTGCCAGCAGCTTAGGGACCCCACGGCAGTTCTTC.

In its sample, this clonotype was seen a few times. J is TRBJ1-5 and V is TRBV4-1; the match to TRBD1 covers 7 bases. This CDR3 contains 16 residues. V was pared by 0 bases and J by 5 bases, with 7 bases of the junction left unmatched. The V gene's germline CDR1 is MGHRA and CDR2 YSYEKL. CDR3 bases: TGCGCCAGCAGCCAAGAATCCAGGGGGGGTCATCAGCCCCAGCATTTT. Its translation is CASSQESRGGHQPQHF.

This clonotype was seen many times. The chain recombines TRBV4-3 with TRBJ1-1; TRBD1 might be the D (6 bases). With 0 bases removed from V and 5 bases from J, the gap between germline ends came to 13 bases. From germline, CDR1 is LGHNA and CDR2 YSLEER. The CDR3 extends over 15 amino acids. The chain's CDR3 is CASSQDIGQGTEAFF. CDR3 DNA: TGCGCCAGCAGCCAAGATATCGGGCAGGGGACTGAAGCTTTCTTT.